Shown below are 3 T cell receptor beta chains from a single sample sequenced in a study of CD8+ T cells in alopecia areata. Documented treatment: oral pan-JAK inhibitor, 5-10 mg twice daily. Isolated RNA was reverse transcribed into cDNA used as the sequencing template. Assay: immunoSEQ multiplex PCR; the TCRdb copy retains only in-frame clones and omits some. The repertoire holds about 180,000 clones, with roughly 58% as singletons. Material: CD4+ T cells sorted from blood, obtained at week 56, from a patient treated with tofacitinib. These receptors originate from a human donor with alopecia areata.

The chain carries TRBV6-5 and TRBJ2-1, with 11 bases lining up with TRBD2. This CDR3 is 15 amino acids long. V shed 6 bases and J 7 bases; nucleotides not matched to a gene: 8. Germline CDR1 reads MNHEY; CDR2 reads SVGAGI. CDR3 nucleotide sequence: TGTGCCAGCAGACTTAGCGGGGGGGCCAGAAATGAGCAGTTCTTC. This encodes CASRLSGGARNEQFF.

The table lists this clone with a few counts. The rearrangement uses TRBV30 and TRBJ1-5; D remains ambiguous. V lost 6 bases to trimming and J lost 3 bases, with 15 bases between them. Germline V gives CDR1 GTSNPN, CDR2 SVGIG (reference sequence). The CDR3 has 14 residues. The CDR3 DNA reads TGTGCCTGCCAAACCGGACGGATCAATCAGCCCCAGCATTTT. Translated, it gives CACQTGRINQPQHF.

The J gene is TRBJ1-6, the V gene TRBV14, with 8 bases fitting TRBD1. In germline, CDR1 is SGHDN, CDR2 FVKESK. CDR3 size: 16 residues. V shed 0 bases, J shed 9 bases, and the junction held 7 bases outside the gene matches. The CDR3 region is CASSQDRAGGGSPLHF. The CDR3 DNA sequence: TGTGCCAGCAGCCAAGATCGGGCAGGGGGCGGTTCACCCCTCCACTTT.